This TCR beta chain is from a study of T cell responses to AZD1222 COVID-19 vaccine. General study points: Mostly white British, mostly female donors; authors suggested clonal diversity may be underestimated. Vaccine-associated CD4 TCRs ranged over spike, dominating at 160-218 and 743-854.

Sequenced by immunoSEQ multiplex PCR; TCRdb stores in-frame clones only, minus some. This table holds around 260,000 clones, 85% to 95% found once. Concerning this clone: Its antigen is not identified.

Germline CDR1 SEHNR, CDR2 FQNEAQ (reference sequence). The V and J ends lost 6 bases and 1 base respectively, with 9 bases between them. This CDR3 has 13 residues. The sample consisted of peripheral blood, taken on day 0 of AZD1222 vaccination. The chain links TRBV7-9 to TRBJ1-1, with D possibly matching TRBD1 (6 bases). The source of this sequence is an adult in good health. The DNA for the CDR3 is TGTGCCAGCAGACCACAGGGGAACACTGAAGCTTTCTTT. Residues: CASRPQGNTEAFF.